The TCR beta chain under discussion was sequenced for a study of blood T cells in healthy people across ages. Primers used in a second PCR of about 7 to 12 cycles were a sample-barcoded 5' primer and a J-beta primer mix. TCRdb fed the 5' RACE reads into MiXCR, producing one record per CDR3 protein. The table lists about 640,000 distinct CDR3 sequences, under 30% of them singletons. The germline V gene has CDR1 SGHTA and CDR2 FQGNSA. This CDR3 has 12 residues. This clonotype originated in a woman aged 80 or over in good health. The chain uses TRBV7-2 and TRBJ2-7, with D possibly being TRBD2 (6 bases). The last part of the DNA fits TRBJ2-4 better; the J call may be wrong. The sequenced sample consisted of blood. The CDR3 sequence: CASIPGGDIQYF. CDR3 nucleotides: TGTGCCAGCATCCCCGGGGGAGACATTCAGTACTTC.